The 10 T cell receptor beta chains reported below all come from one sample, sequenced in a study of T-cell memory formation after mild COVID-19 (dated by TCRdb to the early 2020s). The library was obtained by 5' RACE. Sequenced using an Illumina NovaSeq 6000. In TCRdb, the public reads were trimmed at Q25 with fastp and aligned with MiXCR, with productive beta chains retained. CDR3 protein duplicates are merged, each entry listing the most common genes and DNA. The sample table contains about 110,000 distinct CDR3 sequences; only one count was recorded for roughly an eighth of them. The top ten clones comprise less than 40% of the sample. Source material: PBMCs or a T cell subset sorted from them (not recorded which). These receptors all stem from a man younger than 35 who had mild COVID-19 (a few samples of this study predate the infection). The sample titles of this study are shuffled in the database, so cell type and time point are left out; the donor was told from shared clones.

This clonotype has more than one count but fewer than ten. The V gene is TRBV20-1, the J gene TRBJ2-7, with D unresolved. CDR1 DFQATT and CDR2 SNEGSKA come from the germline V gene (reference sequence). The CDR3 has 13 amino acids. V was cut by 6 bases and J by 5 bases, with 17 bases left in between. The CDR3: CSAETLQNHEQYF. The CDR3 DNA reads TGCAGTGCCGAGACTCTCCAGAACCACGAGCAGTACTTC.

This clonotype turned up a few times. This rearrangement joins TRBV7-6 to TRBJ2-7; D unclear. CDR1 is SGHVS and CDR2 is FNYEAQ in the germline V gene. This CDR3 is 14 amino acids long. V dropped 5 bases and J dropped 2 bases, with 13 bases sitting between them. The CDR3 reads CASSTIEAPYEQYV. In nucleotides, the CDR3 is TGTGCCAGCAGCACGATCGAGGCTCCCTACGAGCAGTACGTC.

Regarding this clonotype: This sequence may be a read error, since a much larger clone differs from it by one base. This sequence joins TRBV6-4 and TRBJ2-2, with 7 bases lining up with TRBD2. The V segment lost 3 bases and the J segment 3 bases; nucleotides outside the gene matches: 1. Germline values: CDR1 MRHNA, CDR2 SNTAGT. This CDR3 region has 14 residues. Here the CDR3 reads CASSESGDTGELFF. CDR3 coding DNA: TGTGCCAGCAGTGAAAGCGGGGACACCGGGGAGCTGTTTTTT.

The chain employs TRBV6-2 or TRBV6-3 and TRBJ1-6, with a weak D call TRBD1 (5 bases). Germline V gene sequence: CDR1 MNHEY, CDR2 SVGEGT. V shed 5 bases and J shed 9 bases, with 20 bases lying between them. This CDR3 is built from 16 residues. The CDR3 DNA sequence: TGTGCCAGCAGTACCCGGGACGCACTTTCGGGTTCACCCCTCCACTTT. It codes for CASSTRDALSGSPLHF.

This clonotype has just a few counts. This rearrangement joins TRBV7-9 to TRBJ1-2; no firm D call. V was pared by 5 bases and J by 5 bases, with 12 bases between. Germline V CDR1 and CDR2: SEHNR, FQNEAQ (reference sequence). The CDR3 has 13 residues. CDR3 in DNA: TGTGCCAGCAGCCTACCCTGGACGTATGGCTACACCTTC. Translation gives CASSLPWTYGYTF.

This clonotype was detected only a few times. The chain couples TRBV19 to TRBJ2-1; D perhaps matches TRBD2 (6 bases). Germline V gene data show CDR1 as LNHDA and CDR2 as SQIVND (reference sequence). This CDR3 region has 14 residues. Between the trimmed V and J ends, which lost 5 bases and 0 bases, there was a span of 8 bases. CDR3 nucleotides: TGTGCCAGTAGTGCGGGGAGCTCCTACAATGAGCAGTTCTTC. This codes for CASSAGSSYNEQFF.

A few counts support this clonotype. The CDR3 here is CASAPWTAYEQYF. CDR3 coding DNA: TGTGCCAGCGCTCCTTGGACAGCCTACGAGCAGTACTTC. The gene calls are TRBV7-9 and TRBJ2-7; tentative D call: TRBD1 (6 bases). The CDR3 spans 13 residues. Germline assignment: CDR1 SEHNR and CDR2 FQNEAQ (reference sequence). V was cut by 8 bases and J by 2 bases, with 13 bases left in between.

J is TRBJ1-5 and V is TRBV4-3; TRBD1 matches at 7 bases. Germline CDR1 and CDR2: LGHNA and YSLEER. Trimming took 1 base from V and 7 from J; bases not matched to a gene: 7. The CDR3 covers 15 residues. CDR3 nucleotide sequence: TGCGCCAGCAGCCAAGTACAGGGGATGAGGCAGCCCCAGCATTTT. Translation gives CASSQVQGMRQPQHF.

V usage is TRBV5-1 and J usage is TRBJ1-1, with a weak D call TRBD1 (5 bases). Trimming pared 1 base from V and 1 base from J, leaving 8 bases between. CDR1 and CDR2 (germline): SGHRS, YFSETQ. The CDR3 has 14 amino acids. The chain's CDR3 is CASSLNRGNTEAFF. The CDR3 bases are TGCGCCAGCAGCTTGAATAGGGGGAACACTGAAGCTTTCTTT.

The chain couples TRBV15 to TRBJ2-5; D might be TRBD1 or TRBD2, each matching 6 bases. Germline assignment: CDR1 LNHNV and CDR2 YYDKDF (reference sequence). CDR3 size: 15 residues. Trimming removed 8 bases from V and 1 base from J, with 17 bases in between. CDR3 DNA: TGTGCCACCTCAGAGGGCACGGGGGCCCAAGAGACCCAGTACTTC. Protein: CATSEGTGAQETQYF.